This TCR beta chain was found in a study of post-analysis software for immune sequencing data. Unique molecular identifiers featured in each of the TCR beta cDNA libraries. Input of about 0.9 to 10 million T cells yielded some 500,000 cDNA molecules. TCRdb fed the PCR reads into MiXCR, producing one record per CDR3 protein. Here the sample spans more than 350,000 distinct CDR3 sequences, less than 40% being singletons. This clonotype was seen a few times. Antigen unknown. Study-wide results and caveats: Patients had higher frequencies than controls of roughly five TRBV segments, including TRBV5-6, TRBV5-1 and TRBV20-1. Controls significantly exceeded multiple sclerosis patients in normalized Chao1 diversity. Same-batch preparations were strongly co-clustered by F measure.

Germline V gene data show CDR1 as SQVTM and CDR2 as ANQGSEA. Between the trimmed V and J ends, which lost 1 base and 11 bases, there was a span of 8 bases. The CDR3 extends over 11 amino acids. The chain recombines TRBV29-1 with TRBJ1-4; tentative D call: TRBD1 (5 bases). This TCR derives from a girl aged 2 to 9 with multiple sclerosis. The sequenced sample consisted of blood. CDR3 coding DNA: TGCAGCGTTGAAGGAGAGGGGAAACTGTTTTTT. It translates to CSVEGEGKLFF. Full variable domain (remainder filled in from reference TRBV29-1 and TRBJ1-4): SAVISQKPSRDICQRGTSLTIQCQVDSQVTMMFWYRQQPGQSLTLIATANQGSEATYESGFVIDKFPISRPNLTFSTLTVSNMSPEDSSIYLCSVEGEGKLFFGSGTQLSVL.